The clone carrying this TCR beta chain was observed many times. Its antigen is unidentified. Combining a sample-barcoded 5' primer with a J-beta primer mix, a second PCR ran for roughly 7 to 12 cycles. TCRdb re-called the 5' RACE reads with MiXCR, one entry per CDR3 protein. Counted here are about 1,500,000 distinct CDR3 sequences, 28% occurring once; the ten biggest clones make up approximately 7.7%. The data derive from a study of blood T cells in healthy people across ages. Findings and caveats of the study: When one million T cells were used, diversity estimates were thought to be underestimates. There was no known CMV status for donors, so expanded clonotype changes were possibly confounded. Donors of long life had a larger count of naive CD4+ cells and greater diversity than aged donors. Per million T cells, the diversity of TCR beta decreased roughly linearly as age advanced.

The CDR3 is 15 residues long. J gave up 5 bases and V 3 bases, and 9 bases lay outside the gene matches. CDR1 and CDR2 (germline): MNHNS, SASEGT. This TCR was sampled from a woman aged 30 to 39 in good health. The specimen sequenced was blood. The V gene is TRBV6-1, the J gene TRBJ1-2; 7 nucleotides match TRBD1. The CDR3 DNA follows: TGTGCCAGCAGTGAGCTCGCCGACAGGGCTTATGGCTACACCTTC. As protein: CASSELADRAYGYTF.